This T cell receptor beta chain was sequenced during a study of T cell responses to AZD1222 COVID-19 vaccine. TCRdb's table, derived via immunoSEQ multiplex PCR, lists solely in-frame clones and lacks some. The sample holds some 120,000 clones, approximately 83% seen once. To note about this clone: Its antigen is unknown.

Study outcomes and limitations: Reportedly, close to half of spike-specific TCRs are directed against unmutated variant regions. Donors in the cohort were predominantly white British and more often female, and clonal diversity was possibly underestimated. Baseline serology detected seropositivity in only 6 or 7 AZD1222 recipients.

The material sequenced was peripheral blood, taken on day 0 of MenACWY control vaccination. The origin of this receptor is an adult in good health.

The CDR3 DNA is TGTGCCAGCAGCCCTACAGCAGGGACTGGCGAGCAGTACTTC. Translation gives CASSPTAGTGEQYF. The chain carries TRBV7-2 and TRBJ2-7; perhaps TRBD2 as D (6 bases). There are 14 residues in the CDR3. V lost 5 bases to trimming and J lost 6 bases, with 17 bases between them. Germline CDR1 is SGHTA and CDR2 is FQGNSA.